The 5 T cell receptor beta chains below come from one sample, sequenced in a study of cytomegalovirus exposure and HLA in healthy donors. Researchers ran the PCR with 60 Vbeta and 13 Jbeta primers. The repertoire was sequenced with immunoSEQ multiplex PCR; TCRdb's copy has only in-frame clones and lacks some. This table has around 110,000 clones, roughly 79% appearing once. Sequences were obtained from PBMCs. These receptor sequences come from a woman under 30 in good health and CMV-seronegative.

V gene TRBV5-1 combines with J gene TRBJ1-2; TRBD1 matches at 8 bases. The length of the CDR3 is 13 residues. The junction had 5 bases not matched to a gene; V was cut back by 2 bases and J by 8 bases. Germline V lookup: CDR1 SGHRS, CDR2 YFSETQ. The CDR3 DNA reads TGCGCCAGCAGCTTTAGGACAGGGACCGGCTACACCTTC. This gives the protein CASSFRTGTGYTF.

The chain employs TRBV10-3 and TRBJ2-7; the match to TRBD2 covers 16 bases. In germline, CDR1 is ENHRY, CDR2 SYGVKD. This CDR3 has 20 residues. With 0 bases clipped from V and 3 bases from J, the junction kept 11 bases outside the gene matches. The CDR3 region is CAISESPGTSGGARLYEQYF. For the CDR3, the DNA is TGTGCCATCAGTGAGTCGCCCGGGACTAGCGGGGGGGCCAGGCTCTACGAGCAGTACTTC.

This clone came up a few times. The rearrangement links TRBV6-4 to TRBJ2-2; D perhaps matches TRBD1 (5 bases). The V and J ends lost 0 bases and 2 bases respectively, with 7 bases between them. Germline V gene lookup returns CDR1 MRHNA and CDR2 SNTAGT. The CDR3 is 15 residues long. DNA of the CDR3: TGTGCCAGCAGTGACTCGGACAAAAACACCGGGGAGCTGTTTTTT. This encodes CASSDSDKNTGELFF.

The chain couples TRBV27 to TRBJ1-4, with 9 bases matching TRBD1. Germline lookup yields CDR1 MNHEY and CDR2 SMNVEV (reference sequence). V trimming: 6 bases; J trimming: 4 bases; junction bases outside the gene matches: 6. The CDR3 has 15 residues. This CDR3 reads CASRGAGQGNEKLFF. The CDR3 DNA is TGTGCCAGCAGGGGGGCGGGACAGGGTAATGAAAAACTGTTTTTT.

The V and J genes are TRBV7-2 and TRBJ1-5; no clear D. CDR1 is SGHTA and CDR2 is FQGNSA in the germline V gene. The CDR3 loop spans 16 amino acids. Trimming cost V 3 bases and J 1 base, with 13 bases left between them. CDR3 DNA sequence: TGTGCCAGCAGCTTCGTGGGAGGAGGAAGCAATCAGCCCCAGCATTTT. Protein sequence: CASSFVGGGSNQPQHF.